The present T cell receptor beta chain was sequenced within a study of blood T cells in healthy people across ages. This clonotype has a handful of counts. Every sample yielded at least 6.5 million isolated PBMCs. Primed by a sample-barcoded 5' primer and a J-beta primer mix, a second PCR proceeded for roughly 7 to 12 cycles. MiXCR was run by TCRdb on the 5' RACE reads, yielding one entry per CDR3 protein. The top ten clones hold less than 0.75% of a sample with about 1 million distinct CDR3 sequences, less than 25% of them seen once. This CDR3 is 15 amino acids long. The V gene's germline CDR1 is SGDLS and CDR2 YYNGEE. V lost 5 bases and J 3 bases, leaving 18 bases between the germline ends. The data were also submitted as part of a second study, on T cells of mothers and their children.

Sequencing used blood. J is TRBJ2-7 and V is TRBV9, with no clear D. The origin of this receptor is a girl aged 2 to 10 in good health. CDR3 residues: CASSENDAFHYEQYF. The DNA for the CDR3 is TGTGCCAGCAGTGAGAATGACGCGTTCCACTACGAGCAGTACTTC.